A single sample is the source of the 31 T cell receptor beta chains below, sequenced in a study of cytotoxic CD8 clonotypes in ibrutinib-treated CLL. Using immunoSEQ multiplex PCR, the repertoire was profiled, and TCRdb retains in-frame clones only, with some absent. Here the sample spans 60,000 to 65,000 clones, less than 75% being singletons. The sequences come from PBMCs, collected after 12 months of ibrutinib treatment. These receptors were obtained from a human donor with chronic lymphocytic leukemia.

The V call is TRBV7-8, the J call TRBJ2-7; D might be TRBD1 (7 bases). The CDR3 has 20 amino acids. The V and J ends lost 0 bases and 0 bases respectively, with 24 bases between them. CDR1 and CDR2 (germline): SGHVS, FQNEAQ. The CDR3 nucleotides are TGTGCCAGCAGCTTAGCACTAGGGGGCGCCAGCGGGTTAAGCTCCTACGAGCAGTACTTC. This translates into CASSLALGGASGLSSYEQYF.

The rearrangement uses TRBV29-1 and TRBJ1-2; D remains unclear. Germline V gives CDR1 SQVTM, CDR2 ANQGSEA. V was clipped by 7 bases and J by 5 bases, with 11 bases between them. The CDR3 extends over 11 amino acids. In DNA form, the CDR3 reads TGCAGCGGTGCGTCGGCATATGGCTACACCTTC. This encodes CSGASAYGYTF.

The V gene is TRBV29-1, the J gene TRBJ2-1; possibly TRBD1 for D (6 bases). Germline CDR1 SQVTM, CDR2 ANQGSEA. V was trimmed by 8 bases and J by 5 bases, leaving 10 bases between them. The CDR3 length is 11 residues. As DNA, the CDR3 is TGCAGCACAGCAGGGGACAATGAGCAGTTCTTC. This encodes CSTAGDNEQFF.

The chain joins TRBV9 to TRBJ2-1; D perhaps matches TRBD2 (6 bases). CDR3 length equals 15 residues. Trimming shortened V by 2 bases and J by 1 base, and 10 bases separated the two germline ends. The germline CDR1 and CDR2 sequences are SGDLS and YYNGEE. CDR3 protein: CASSVSGASYNEQFF. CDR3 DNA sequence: TGTGCCAGCAGCGTTAGCGGAGCATCCTACAATGAGCAGTTCTTC.

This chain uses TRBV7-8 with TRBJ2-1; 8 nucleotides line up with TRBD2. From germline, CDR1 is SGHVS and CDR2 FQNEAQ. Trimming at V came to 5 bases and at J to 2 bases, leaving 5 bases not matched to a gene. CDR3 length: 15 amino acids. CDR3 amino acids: CASSRSGVAYNEQFF. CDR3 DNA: TGTGCCAGCAGCCGTAGCGGGGTGGCCTACAATGAGCAGTTCTTC.

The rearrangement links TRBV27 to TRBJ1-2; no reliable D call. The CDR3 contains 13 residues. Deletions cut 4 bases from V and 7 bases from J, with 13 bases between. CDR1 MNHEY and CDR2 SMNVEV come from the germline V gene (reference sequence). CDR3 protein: CASSSLGNRGYTF. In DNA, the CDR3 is TGTGCCAGCAGTTCATTAGGGAACCGTGGCTACACCTTC.

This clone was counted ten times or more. In DNA, the CDR3 is TGTGCCAGCTCACAAAACCAAGTCCCCAATCAGCCCCAGCATTTT. Translating it yields CASSQNQVPNQPQHF. V and J are TRBV18 and TRBJ1-5; no clear D. The CDR3 extends over 15 amino acids. Germline CDR1 KGHSH, CDR2 LQKENI. The V end lost 4 bases, the J end lost 3 bases, and 13 bases lay between the germline ends.

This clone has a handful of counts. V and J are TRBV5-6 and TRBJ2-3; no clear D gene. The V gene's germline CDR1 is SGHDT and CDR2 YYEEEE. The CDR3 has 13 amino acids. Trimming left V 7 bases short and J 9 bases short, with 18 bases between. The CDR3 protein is CASSPSGLNTQYF. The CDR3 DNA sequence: TGTGCCAGCTCCCCCTCCGGTCTCAACACGCAGTATTTT.

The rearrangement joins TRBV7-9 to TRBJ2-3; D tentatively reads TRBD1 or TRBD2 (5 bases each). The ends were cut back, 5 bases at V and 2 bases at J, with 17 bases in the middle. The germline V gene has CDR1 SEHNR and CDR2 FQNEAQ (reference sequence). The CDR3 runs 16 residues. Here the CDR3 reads CASSPSVGEFTDTQYF. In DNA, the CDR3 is TGTGCCAGCAGCCCCTCGGTGGGGGAGTTCACAGATACGCAGTATTTT.

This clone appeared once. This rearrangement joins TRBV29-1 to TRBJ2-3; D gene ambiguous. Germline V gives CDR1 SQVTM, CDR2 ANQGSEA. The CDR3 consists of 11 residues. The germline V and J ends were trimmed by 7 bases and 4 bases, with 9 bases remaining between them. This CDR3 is CSGSRSDTQYF. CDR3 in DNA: TGCAGCGGGAGTAGATCAGATACGCAGTATTTT.

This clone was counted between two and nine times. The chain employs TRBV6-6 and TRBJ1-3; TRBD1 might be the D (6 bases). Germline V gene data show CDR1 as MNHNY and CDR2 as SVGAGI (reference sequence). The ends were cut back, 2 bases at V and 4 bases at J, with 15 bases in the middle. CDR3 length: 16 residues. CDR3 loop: CASSYGGALDGNTIYF. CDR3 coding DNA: TGTGCCAGCAGTTACGGGGGCGCTTTAGACGGAAACACCATATATTTT.

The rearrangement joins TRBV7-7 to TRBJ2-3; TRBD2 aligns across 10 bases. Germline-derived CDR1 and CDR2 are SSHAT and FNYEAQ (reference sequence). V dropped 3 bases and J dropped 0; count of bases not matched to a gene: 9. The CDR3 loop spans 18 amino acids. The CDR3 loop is CASSLRAGGPQSTDTQYF. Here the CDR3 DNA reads TGTGCCAGCAGCTTGAGAGCGGGGGGGCCTCAAAGCACAGATACGCAGTATTTT.

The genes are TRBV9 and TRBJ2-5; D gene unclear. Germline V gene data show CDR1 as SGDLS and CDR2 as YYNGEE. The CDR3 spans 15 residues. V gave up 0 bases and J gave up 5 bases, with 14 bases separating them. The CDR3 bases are TGTGCCAGCAGCGTAGCTTTCGGGTTTAGGGAGACCCAGTACTTC. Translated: CASSVAFGFRETQYF.

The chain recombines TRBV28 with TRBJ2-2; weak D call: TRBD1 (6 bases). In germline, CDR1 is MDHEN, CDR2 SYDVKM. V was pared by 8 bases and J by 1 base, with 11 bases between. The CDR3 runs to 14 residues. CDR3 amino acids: CASLMDRNTGELFF. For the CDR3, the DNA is TGTGCCAGCCTTATGGACAGGAACACCGGGGAGCTGTTTTTT.

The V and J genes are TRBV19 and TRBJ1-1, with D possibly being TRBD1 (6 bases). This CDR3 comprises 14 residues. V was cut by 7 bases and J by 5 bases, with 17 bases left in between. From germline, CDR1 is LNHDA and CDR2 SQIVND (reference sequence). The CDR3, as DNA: TGTGCCAGTATGGTGGCCACAGGGTTTACTGAAGCTTTCTTT. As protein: CASMVATGFTEAFF.

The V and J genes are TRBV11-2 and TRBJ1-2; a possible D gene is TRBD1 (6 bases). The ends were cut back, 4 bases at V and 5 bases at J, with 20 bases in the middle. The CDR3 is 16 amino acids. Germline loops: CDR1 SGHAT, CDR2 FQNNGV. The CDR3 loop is CASSSHFTGLEYGYTF. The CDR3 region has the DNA TGTGCCAGCAGCTCCCATTTCACAGGGTTGGAGTATGGCTACACCTTC.

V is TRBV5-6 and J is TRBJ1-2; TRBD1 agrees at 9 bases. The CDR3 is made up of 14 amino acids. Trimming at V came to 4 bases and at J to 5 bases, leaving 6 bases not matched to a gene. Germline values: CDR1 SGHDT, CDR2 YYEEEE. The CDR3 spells CASSQDRGRYGYTF. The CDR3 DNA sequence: TGTGCCAGCAGCCAGGACAGGGGCCGTTATGGCTACACCTTC.

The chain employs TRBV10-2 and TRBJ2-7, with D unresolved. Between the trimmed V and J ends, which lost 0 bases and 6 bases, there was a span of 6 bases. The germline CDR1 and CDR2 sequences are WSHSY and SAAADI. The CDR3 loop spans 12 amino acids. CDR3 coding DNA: TGCGCCAGCAGTGAGTCGCTAGGCGAGCAGTACGTC. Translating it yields CASSESLGEQYV.

The CDR3 protein is CASSFWRFAENTEAFF. The CDR3, as DNA: TGTGCCAGCAGTTTTTGGCGATTCGCAGAGAACACTGAAGCTTTCTTT. The chain combines TRBV6-5 with TRBJ1-1; D not certain. Trimming cost V 4 bases and J 1 base, with 16 bases left between them. Per germline, CDR1 MNHEY and CDR2 SVGAGI. The CDR3 totals 16 residues.

This chain's CDR3 is CASSYSGREHF. As DNA, the CDR3 is TGTGCCAGCAGTTACTCCGGCAGAGAGCATTTT. This sequence joins TRBV6-5 and TRBJ1-5; D gene unclear. The V end lost 0 bases, the J end lost 14 bases, and 8 bases lay between the germline ends. Germline CDR1 and CDR2: MNHEY and SVGAGI. The length of the CDR3 is 11 residues.

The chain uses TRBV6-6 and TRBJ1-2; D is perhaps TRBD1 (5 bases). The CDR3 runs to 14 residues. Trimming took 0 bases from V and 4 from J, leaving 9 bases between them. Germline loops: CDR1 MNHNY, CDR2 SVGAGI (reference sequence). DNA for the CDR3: TGTGCCAGCAGTTACTCATCTGGGGCCTATGGCTACACCTTC. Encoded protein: CASSYSSGAYGYTF.

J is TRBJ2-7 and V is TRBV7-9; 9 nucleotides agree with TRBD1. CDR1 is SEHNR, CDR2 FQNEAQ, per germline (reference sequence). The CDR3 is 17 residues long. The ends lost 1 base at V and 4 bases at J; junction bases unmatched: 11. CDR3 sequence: CASSLDFPGQGMYEQYV. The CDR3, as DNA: TGTGCCAGCAGCTTAGACTTCCCGGGACAGGGTATGTACGAGCAGTACGTC.

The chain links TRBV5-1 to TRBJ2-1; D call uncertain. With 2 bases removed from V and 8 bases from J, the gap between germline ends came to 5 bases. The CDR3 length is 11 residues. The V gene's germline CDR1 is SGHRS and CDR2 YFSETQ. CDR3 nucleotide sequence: TGCGCCAGCAGCTTAGTGGATGAGCAGTTCTTC. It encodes CASSLVDEQFF.

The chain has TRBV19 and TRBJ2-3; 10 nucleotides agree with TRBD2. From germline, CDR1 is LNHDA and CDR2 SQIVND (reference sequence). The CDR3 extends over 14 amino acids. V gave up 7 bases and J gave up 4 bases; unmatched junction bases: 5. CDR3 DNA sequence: TGTGCCAGTATGTCGCTAGCGGGAGCAGATACGCAGTATTTT. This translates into CASMSLAGADTQYF.

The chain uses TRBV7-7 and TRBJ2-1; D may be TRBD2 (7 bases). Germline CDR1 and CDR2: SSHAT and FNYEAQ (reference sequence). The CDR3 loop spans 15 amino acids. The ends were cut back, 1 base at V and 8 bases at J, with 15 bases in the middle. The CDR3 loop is CASSLVGGLRDEQFF. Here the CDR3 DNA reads TGTGCCAGCAGCTTAGTCGGGGGGCTTAGGGATGAGCAGTTCTTC. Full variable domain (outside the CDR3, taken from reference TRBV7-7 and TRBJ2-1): GAGVSQSPRYKVTKRGQDVTLRCDPISSHATLYWYQQALGQGPEFLTYFNYEAQPDKSGLPSDRFSAERPEGSISTLTIQRTEQRDSAMYRCASSLVGGLRDEQFFGPGTRLTVL.

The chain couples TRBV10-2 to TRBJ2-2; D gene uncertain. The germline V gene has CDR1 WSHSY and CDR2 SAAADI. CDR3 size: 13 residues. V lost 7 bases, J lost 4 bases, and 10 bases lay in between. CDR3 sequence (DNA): TGCGCCAGCAAAGCAATCCTCACCGGGGAGCTGTTTTTT. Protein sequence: CASKAILTGELFF.

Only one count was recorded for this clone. The CDR3 region is CASSWDRGPYEQYF. CDR3 coding DNA: TGCGCCAGCAGCTGGGACAGGGGCCCCTACGAGCAGTACTTC. The chain combines TRBV5-1 with TRBJ2-7; 10 bases map to TRBD1. V was clipped by 3 bases and J by 2 bases; unmatched bases: 2. The CDR3 sequence is 14 residues long. CDR1 and CDR2 from the germline V gene are SGHRS and YFSETQ.

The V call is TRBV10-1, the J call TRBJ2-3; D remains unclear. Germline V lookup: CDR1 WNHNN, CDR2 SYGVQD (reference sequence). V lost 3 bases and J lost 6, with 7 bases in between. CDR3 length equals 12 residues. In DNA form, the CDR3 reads TGCGCCAGCAGTGATTTGGGGGATACGCAGTATTTT. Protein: CASSDLGDTQYF.

This CDR3 is CASSAGAGGYEQYF. The CDR3 bases are TGTGCCAGCAGTGCCGGGGCAGGGGGGTACGAGCAGTACTTC. The V gene is TRBV6-1, the J gene TRBJ2-7, with D perhaps TRBD1 (7 bases). V gave up 4 bases and J gave up 4 bases, with 14 bases separating them. Germline V gene data show CDR1 as MNHNS and CDR2 as SASEGT. The CDR3 contains 14 residues.

The chain's CDR3 is CATYGGLGRTEAFF. CDR3 nucleotide sequence: TGTGCCACCTACGGGGGTCTGGGGAGGACTGAAGCTTTCTTT. The rearrangement joins TRBV27 to TRBJ1-1; tentative D call: TRBD1 (5 bases). Trimming took 10 bases from V and 5 from J, leaving 20 bases between them. Germline CDR1 and CDR2: MNHEY and SMNVEV (reference sequence). The CDR3 sequence is 14 residues long.

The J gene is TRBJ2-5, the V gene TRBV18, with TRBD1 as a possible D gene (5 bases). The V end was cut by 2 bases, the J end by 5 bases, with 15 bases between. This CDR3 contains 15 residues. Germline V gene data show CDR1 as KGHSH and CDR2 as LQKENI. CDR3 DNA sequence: TGTGCCAGCTCACCATCACTCTCCAGGGTTGAGACCCAGTACTTC. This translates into CASSPSLSRVETQYF.